The next 12 T cell receptor beta chains were all read from a single sample in a study of T cell responses to AZD1222 COVID-19 vaccine. Here immunoSEQ multiplex PCR was the method, and the copy in TCRdb shows in-frame clones only, minus some. The sample has roughly 160,000 clones, 80% to 90% seen once; the top ten hold 6.9%. Here the sequenced sample was peripheral blood, taken on day 0 of AZD1222 vaccination. Receptors originate from an adult in good health.

CDR3 region: CASSPRGDVSNQPQHF. In nucleotides, the CDR3 is TGTGCCAGCTCACCGCGAGGGGATGTGAGCAATCAGCCCCAGCATTTT. The rearrangement links TRBV18 to TRBJ1-5; D possibly corresponds to TRBD1 (5 bases). In germline, CDR1 is KGHSH, CDR2 LQKENI. V lost 3 bases to trimming and J lost 1 base, with 13 bases between them. The CDR3 extends over 16 amino acids.

The rearrangement joins TRBV7-3 to TRBJ2-7; weak D call: TRBD1 (6 bases). The CDR3 covers 13 residues. With 2 bases removed from V and 5 bases from J, the gap between germline ends came to 10 bases. In germline, CDR1 is SGHTA, CDR2 FQGTGA. The CDR3 is CASSLRSGDEQYF. The CDR3, as DNA: TGTGCCAGCAGCTTACGGTCAGGGGACGAGCAGTACTTC.

This sequence joins TRBV19 and TRBJ1-6; D unclear. Trimming pared 3 bases from V and 0 bases from J, leaving 6 bases between. The CDR3 spans 15 residues. CDR1 is LNHDA, CDR2 SQIVND, per germline (reference sequence). Written as DNA, the CDR3 is TGTGCCAGTAGTATGAGGAGCTCCTATAATTCACCCCTCCACTTT. The encoded protein is CASSMRSSYNSPLHF.

V and J are TRBV7-2 and TRBJ1-4, with unresolved D. Germline V gives CDR1 SGHTA, CDR2 FQGNSA. CDR3 length equals 14 residues. The ends were cut back, 4 bases at V and 7 bases at J, with 13 bases in the middle. In DNA, the CDR3 is TGTGCCAGCAGCTCCCCGCGGGAGGGTGAAAAACTGTTTTTT. It yields the protein CASSSPREGEKLFF.

This clone was detected only once. The rearrangement links TRBV15 to TRBJ1-6, with D uncertain. Germline assignment: CDR1 LNHNV and CDR2 YYDKDF (reference sequence). The CDR3 contains 15 residues. Trimming pared 0 bases from V and 9 bases from J, leaving 12 bases between. The DNA of the CDR3 is TGTGCCACCAGCAGAGATCTAGGGAGCGGTTCACCCCTCCACTTT. It translates to CATSRDLGSGSPLHF.

J is TRBJ2-7 and V is TRBV7-2; 7 bases are a match to TRBD1. Germline V CDR1 and CDR2: SGHTA, FQGNSA. There are 15 residues in the CDR3. With V trimmed by 3 bases and J by 2 bases, 7 bases remained unmatched. The CDR3 DNA reads TGTGCCAGCAGCTTGACCGGACAGGAGGCCTACGAGCAGTACTTC. Its translation: CASSLTGQEAYEQYF.

The V gene is TRBV19, the J gene TRBJ1-5, with a weak D call TRBD1 (5 bases). Germline assignment: CDR1 LNHDA and CDR2 SQIVND (reference sequence). The CDR3 runs to 15 residues. V was clipped by 5 bases and J by 1 base, with 12 bases between them. This CDR3 reads CASSRGGGSNQPQHF. Written as DNA, the CDR3 is TGTGCCAGTAGTCGGGGCGGGGGAAGCAATCAGCCCCAGCATTTT.

The table lists this clone with a few counts. The gene calls are TRBV30 and TRBJ1-1; TRBD1 matches 9 bases. Germline-derived CDR1 and CDR2 are GTSNPN and SVGIG (reference sequence). J was trimmed by 5 bases and V by 1 base; bases with no gene match: 5. This CDR3 region has 14 residues. The CDR3 is CAWSADRGWTEAFF. The DNA for the CDR3 is TGTGCCTGGAGTGCCGACAGGGGGTGGACTGAAGCTTTCTTT. The full variable domain, with the rest looked up from reference TRBV30 and TRBJ1-1, is SQTIHQWPATLVQPVGSPLSLECTVEGTSNPNLYWYRQAAGRGLQLLFYSVGIGQISSEVPQNLSASRPQDRQFILSSKKLLLSDSGFYLCAWSADRGWTEAFFGQGTRLTVV.

The chain carries TRBV15 and TRBJ2-7, with TRBD1 matching 7 bases. CDR1 is LNHNV, CDR2 YYDKDF, per germline (reference sequence). The CDR3 is 14 amino acids. V lost 3 bases to trimming and J lost 2 bases; unmatched junction nucleotides: 4. In DNA form, the CDR3 reads TGTGCCACCAGCAGCCGGGACAGTACCTACGAGCAGTACTTC. It specifies CATSSRDSTYEQYF.

V is TRBV7-9 and J is TRBJ2-2, with TRBD2 identical over 13 bases. This CDR3 comprises 16 residues. Germline V gene lookup returns CDR1 SEHNR and CDR2 FQNEAQ (reference sequence). The V segment lost 2 bases and the J segment 6 bases; nucleotides outside the gene matches: 3. CDR3 in amino acids: CASSLPGLAGSGELFF. The CDR3 nucleotides read TGTGCCAGCAGCTTACCGGGACTAGCGGGGTCCGGGGAGCTGTTTTTT.

This chain connects TRBV9 to TRBJ2-3; possible D gene TRBD1, 5 bases. Trimming took off 4 bases at V and 6 bases at J, with 12 bases between the two ends. Germline V gene sequence: CDR1 SGDLS, CDR2 YYNGEE. The CDR3 is made up of 13 amino acids. The CDR3 DNA is TGTGCCAGCAGCCTCGGTAAGGGGGATACGCAGTATTTT. Translated: CASSLGKGDTQYF.

V is TRBV6-1 and J is TRBJ1-6; 8 nucleotides line up with TRBD1. The V gene's germline CDR1 is MNHNS and CDR2 SASEGT. The CDR3 has 16 residues. After removal of 0 bases from V and 7 bases from J, the junction contained 5 bases not matched to a gene. CDR3 sequence (DNA): TGTGCCAGCAGTGAAGCGCTAGGACAGGGCAATTCACCCCTCCACTTT. It translates to CASSEALGQGNSPLHF.